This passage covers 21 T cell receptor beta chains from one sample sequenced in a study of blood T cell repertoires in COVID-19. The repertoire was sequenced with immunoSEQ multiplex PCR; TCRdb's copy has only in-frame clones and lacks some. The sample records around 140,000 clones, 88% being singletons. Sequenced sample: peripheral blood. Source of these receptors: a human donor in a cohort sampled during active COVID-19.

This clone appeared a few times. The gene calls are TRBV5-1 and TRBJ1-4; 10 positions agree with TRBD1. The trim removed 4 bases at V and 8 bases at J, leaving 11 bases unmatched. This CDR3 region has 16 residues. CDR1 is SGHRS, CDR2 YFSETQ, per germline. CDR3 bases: TGCGCCAGCAGCCCGCCGACAGGGGGCGGCGAAGAAAAACTGTTTTTT. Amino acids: CASSPPTGGGEEKLFF.

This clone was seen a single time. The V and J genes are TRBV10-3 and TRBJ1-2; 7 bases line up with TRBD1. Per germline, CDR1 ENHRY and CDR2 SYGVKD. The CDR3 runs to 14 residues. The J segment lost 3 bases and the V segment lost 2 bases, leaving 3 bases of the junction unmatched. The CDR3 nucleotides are TGTGCCATCAGTGAGAGGACAGGCCACTATGGCTACACCTTC. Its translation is CAISERTGHYGYTF.

The CDR3 bases are TGTGCCACCAAACAGGGGGCAGTTGATCAGCCCCAGCATTTT. Translating gives CATKQGAVDQPQHF. The chain combines TRBV10-3 with TRBJ1-5; 9 bases fit TRBD1. The trim removed 10 bases at V and 5 bases at J, leaving 9 bases unmatched. Germline V gives CDR1 ENHRY, CDR2 SYGVKD. There are 14 residues in the CDR3.

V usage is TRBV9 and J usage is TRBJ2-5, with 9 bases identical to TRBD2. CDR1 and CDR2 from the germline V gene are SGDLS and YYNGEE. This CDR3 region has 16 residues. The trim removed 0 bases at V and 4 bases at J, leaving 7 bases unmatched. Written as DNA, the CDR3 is TGTGCCAGCAGCGTAGGTCAGGCGGGGGGGCGAGAGACCCAGTACTTC. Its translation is CASSVGQAGGRETQYF.

The CDR3 nucleotides are TGTGCCAGCAGTTATAATAGGGCGGGGACCGGGAACACTGAAGCTTTCTTT. It codes for CASSYNRAGTGNTEAFF. The chain recombines TRBV6-2 or TRBV6-3 with TRBJ1-1; D is possibly TRBD1 (5 bases). V lost 3 bases and J 1 base, leaving 18 bases between the germline ends. The CDR3 consists of 17 residues. The germline gives CDR1 MNHEY, CDR2 SVGEGT.

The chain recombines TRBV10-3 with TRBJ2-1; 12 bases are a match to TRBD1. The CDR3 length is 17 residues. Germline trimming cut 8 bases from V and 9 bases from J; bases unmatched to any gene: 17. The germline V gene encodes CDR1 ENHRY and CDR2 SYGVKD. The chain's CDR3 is CAIAGPGQGAANSEQFF. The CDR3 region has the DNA TGTGCCATCGCGGGTCCGGGACAGGGGGCAGCGAATAGTGAGCAGTTCTTC.

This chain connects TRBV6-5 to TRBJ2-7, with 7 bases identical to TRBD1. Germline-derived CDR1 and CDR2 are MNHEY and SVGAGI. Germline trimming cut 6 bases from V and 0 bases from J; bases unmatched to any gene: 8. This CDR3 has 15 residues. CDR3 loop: CASRADRVGSYEQYF. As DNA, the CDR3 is TGTGCCAGCAGGGCTGACAGGGTGGGCTCCTACGAGCAGTACTTC.

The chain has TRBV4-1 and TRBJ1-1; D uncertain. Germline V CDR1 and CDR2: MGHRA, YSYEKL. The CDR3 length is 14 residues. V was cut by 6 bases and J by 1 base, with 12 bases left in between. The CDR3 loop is CASRGGPTNTEAFF. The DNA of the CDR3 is TGCGCCAGCAGGGGAGGACCGACGAACACTGAAGCTTTCTTT.

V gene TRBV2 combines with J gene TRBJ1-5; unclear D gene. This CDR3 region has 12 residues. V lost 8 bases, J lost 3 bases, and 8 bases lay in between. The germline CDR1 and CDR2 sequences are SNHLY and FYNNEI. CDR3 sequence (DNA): TGTGCCAGCGGGCAGGCCAATCAGCCCCAGCATTTT. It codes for CASGQANQPQHF.

For the CDR3, the DNA is TGTGCCAGCACCTTTACTAGCGGGTACTACGAGCAGTACTTC. It encodes CASTFTSGYYEQYF. The J gene is TRBJ2-7, the V gene TRBV7-2, with 9 bases fitting TRBD2. There are 14 residues in the CDR3. Germline trimming cut 7 bases from V and 3 bases from J; bases unmatched to any gene: 7. Germline V gives CDR1 SGHTA, CDR2 FQGNSA.

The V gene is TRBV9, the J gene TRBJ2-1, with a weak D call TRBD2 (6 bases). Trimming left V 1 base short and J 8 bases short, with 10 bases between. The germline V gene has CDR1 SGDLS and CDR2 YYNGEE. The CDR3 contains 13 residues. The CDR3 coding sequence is TGTGCCAGCAGCGTACTAGCGTTCGATGAGCAGTTCTTC. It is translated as CASSVLAFDEQFF.

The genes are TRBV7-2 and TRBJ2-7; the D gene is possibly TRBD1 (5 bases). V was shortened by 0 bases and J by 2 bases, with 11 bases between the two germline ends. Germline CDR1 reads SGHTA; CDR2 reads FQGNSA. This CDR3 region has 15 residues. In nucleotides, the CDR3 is TGTGCCAGCAGCTTAGCAAGGGGATCTGCCTACGAGCAGTACTTC. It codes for CASSLARGSAYEQYF.

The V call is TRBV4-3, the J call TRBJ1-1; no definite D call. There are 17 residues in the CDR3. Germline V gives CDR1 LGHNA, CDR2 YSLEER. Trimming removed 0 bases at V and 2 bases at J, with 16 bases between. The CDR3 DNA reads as TGCGCCAGCAGCCAAGAGGGCAGGCCCCCTTATAACACTGAAGCTTTCTTT. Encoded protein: CASSQEGRPPYNTEAFF.

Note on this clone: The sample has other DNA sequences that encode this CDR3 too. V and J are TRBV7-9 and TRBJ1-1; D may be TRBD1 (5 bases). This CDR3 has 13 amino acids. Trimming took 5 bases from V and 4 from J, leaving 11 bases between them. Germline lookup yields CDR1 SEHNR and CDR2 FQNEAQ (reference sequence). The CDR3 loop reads CASSAPGGTEAFF. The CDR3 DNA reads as TGTGCCAGCAGCGCTCCGGGGGGCACTGAAGCTTTCTTT.

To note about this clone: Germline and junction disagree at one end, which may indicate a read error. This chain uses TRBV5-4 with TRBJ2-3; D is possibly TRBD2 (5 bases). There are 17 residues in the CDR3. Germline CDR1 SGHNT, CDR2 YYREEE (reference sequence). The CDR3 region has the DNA TGTGCCAGCCGCTTCACGGGCGGGTCTATGAGTACAGATACGCAGTATTTT. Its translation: CASRFTGGSMSTDTQYF.

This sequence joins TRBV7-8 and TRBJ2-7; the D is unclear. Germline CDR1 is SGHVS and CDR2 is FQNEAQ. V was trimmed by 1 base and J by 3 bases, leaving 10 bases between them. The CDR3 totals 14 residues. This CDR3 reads CASSLVAGLYEQYF. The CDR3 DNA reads TGTGCCAGCAGCTTAGTGGCAGGCCTCTACGAGCAGTACTTC.

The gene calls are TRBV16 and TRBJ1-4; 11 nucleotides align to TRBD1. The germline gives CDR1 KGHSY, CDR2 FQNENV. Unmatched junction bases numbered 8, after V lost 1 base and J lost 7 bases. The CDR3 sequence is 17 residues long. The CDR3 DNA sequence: TGTGCCAGCAGCCAATTTCCCCGGACAGGGGGCTTTGAAAAACTGTTTTTT. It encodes CASSQFPRTGGFEKLFF.

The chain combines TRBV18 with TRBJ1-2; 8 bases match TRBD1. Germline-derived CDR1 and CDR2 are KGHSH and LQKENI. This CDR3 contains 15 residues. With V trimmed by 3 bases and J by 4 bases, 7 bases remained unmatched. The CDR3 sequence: CASSPTGTGPYGYTF. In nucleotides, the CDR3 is TGTGCCAGCTCACCCACCGGGACAGGACCCTATGGCTACACCTTC.

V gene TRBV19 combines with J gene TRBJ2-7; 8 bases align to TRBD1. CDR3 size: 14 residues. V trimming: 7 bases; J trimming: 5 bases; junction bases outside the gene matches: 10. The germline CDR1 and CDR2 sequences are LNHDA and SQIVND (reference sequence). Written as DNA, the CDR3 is TGTGCCAGTACCCCCGCGGACAGGGACCACGAGCAGTACTTC. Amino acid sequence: CASTPADRDHEQYF. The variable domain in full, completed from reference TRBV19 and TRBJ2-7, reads DGGITQSPKYLFRKEGQNVTLSCEQNLNHDAMYWYRQDPGQGLRLIYYSQIVNDFQKGDIAEGYSVSREKKESFPLTVTSAQKNPTAFYLCASTPADRDHEQYFGPGTRLTVT.

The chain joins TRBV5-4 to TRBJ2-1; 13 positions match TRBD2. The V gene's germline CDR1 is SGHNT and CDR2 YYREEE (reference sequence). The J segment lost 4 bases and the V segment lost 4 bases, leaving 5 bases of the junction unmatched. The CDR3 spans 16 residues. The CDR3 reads CASSRTTSGGYNEQFF. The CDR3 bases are TGTGCCAGCAGCCGTACGACTAGCGGGGGGTACAATGAGCAGTTCTTC.

The CDR3, as DNA: TGCAGCTCCGGGGGAACTGAAGCTTTCTTT. Its translation is CSSGGTEAFF. The gene calls are TRBV29-1 and TRBJ1-1, with D maybe TRBD1 (5 bases). Trimming shortened V by 8 bases and J by 5 bases, and 9 bases separated the two germline ends. CDR3 length equals 10 residues. Germline loops: CDR1 SQVTM, CDR2 ANQGSEA.